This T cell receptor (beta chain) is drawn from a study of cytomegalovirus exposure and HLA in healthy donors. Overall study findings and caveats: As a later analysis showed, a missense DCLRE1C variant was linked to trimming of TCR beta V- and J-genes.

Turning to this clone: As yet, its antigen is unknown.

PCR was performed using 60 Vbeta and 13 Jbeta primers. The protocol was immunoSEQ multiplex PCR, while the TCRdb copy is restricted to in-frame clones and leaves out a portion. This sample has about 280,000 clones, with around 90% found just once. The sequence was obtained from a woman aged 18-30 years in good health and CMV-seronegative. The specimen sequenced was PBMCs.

In nucleotides, the CDR3 is TGTGCCAGCAGTTTAACGGGGGGAGACTATGGCTACACCTTC. It translates to CASSLTGGDYGYTF. The J gene is TRBJ1-2, the V gene TRBV27; a possible D gene is TRBD1 (5 bases). The V and J ends lost 2 bases and 3 bases respectively, with 10 bases between them. CDR3 length: 14 residues. The germline V gene has CDR1 MNHEY and CDR2 SMNVEV (reference sequence).